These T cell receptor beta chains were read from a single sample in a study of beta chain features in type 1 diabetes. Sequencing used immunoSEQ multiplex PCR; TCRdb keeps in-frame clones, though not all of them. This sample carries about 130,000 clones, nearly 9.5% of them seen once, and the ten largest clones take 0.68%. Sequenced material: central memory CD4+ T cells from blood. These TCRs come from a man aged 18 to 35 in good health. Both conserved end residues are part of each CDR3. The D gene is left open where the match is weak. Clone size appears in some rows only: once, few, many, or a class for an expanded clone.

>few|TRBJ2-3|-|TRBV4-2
TGTGCCAGCAGCCAAGATAGTAGGAGCGACGGCACAGATACGCAGTATTTT
CASSQDSRSDGTDTQYF
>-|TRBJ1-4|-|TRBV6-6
TGTGCCAGCAGTCACGAGGGGGAACTGTTTTTT
CASSHEGELFF
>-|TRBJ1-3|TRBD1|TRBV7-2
TGTGCCAGCAGCCCAACACAGGGGGCGAAAAACACCATATATTTT
CASSPTQGAKNTIYF
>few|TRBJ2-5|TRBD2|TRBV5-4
TGTGCCAGCAGCTCGGGAAAGCGGGGGGGCCCCGTCGAGACCCAGTACTTC
CASSSGKRGGPVETQYF
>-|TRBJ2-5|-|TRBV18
TGTGCCAGCTCCCCCACCCGGGGGGCGATTCAAGAGACCCAGTACTTC
CASSPTRGAIQETQYF
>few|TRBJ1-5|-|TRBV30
TGTGCCTGGACGTCTAATAGCAATCAGCCCCAGCATTTT
CAWTSNSNQPQHF
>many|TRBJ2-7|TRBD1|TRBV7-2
TGTGCCAGCAGCTCGAGTCGGACAGGGGTCTACGAGCAGTACTTC
CASSSSRTGVYEQYF
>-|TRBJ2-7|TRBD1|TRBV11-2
TGTGCCAGCAGCTTCAACAGGGGTGTCTCCTACGAGCAGTACTTC
CASSFNRGVSYEQYF
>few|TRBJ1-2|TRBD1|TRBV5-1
TGCGCCAGCAGGGAGGGGGCCGGCTACACCTTC
CASREGAGYTF
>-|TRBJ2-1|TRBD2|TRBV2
TGTGCCAGCCGTTTGGCTAGCGGGGACTACAATGAGCAGTTCTTC
CASRLASGDYNEQFF
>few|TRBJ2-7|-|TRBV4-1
TGCGCCAGCAGCCAAGCGGGGGAGTGGGATTACGAGCAGTACTTC
CASSQAGEWDYEQYF
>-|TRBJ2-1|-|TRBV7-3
TGTGCCAGCAGCTCAAACAGGGACAATGAGCAGTTCTTC
CASSSNRDNEQFF
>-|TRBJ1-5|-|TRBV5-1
TGCGCCAGCAGCTTGGAAGGGGCATGGCATCAGCCCCAGCATTTT
CASSLEGAWHQPQHF
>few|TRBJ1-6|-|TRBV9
TGTGCCAGCAGTAGCAGGGCGGAGAATTCACCCCTCCACTTT
CASSSRAENSPLHF
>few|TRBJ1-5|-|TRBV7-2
TGTGCCAGCAGCTTCGCGTATAGCAATCAGCCCCAGCATTTT
CASSFAYSNQPQHF
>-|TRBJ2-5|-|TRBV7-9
TGTGCCAGCAGCTTAACTATTGAGACCCAGTACTTC
CASSLTIETQYF
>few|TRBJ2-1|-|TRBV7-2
TGTGCCAGCAGCTTAGGGCGGGGCCCCTACAATGAGCAGTTCTTC
CASSLGRGPYNEQFF
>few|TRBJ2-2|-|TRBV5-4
TGTGCCAGCAGCTTGGAACAGGGAGAGGGCGGGGAGCTGTTTTTT
CASSLEQGEGGELFF